This TCR beta chain came from a study of spatial heterogeneity in lung cancer. At the level of the study: The count of detected beta-chain sequences consistently exceeded that of alpha-chain sequences.

Study-level results: Tumor mutation counts were tracked by expanded intratumoral alpha and beta TCR counts.

Germline V lookup: CDR1 SEHNR, CDR2 FQNEAQ (reference sequence). V was trimmed by 6 bases and J by 1 base, leaving 7 bases between them. This CDR3 comprises 12 residues. The time point was: sample taken at primary tumor resection. Whole RNA obtained from tumor, nontumor lung or frozen PBMC underwent sequencing without sorting. This clonotype is medium-sized in the sample. Its antigen is as yet unknown. One entry per CDR3 protein results from TCRdb running MiXCR on the 5' RACE reads. Among 6,800 or so distinct CDR3 sequences listed, approximately 7% were seen once. This rearrangement joins TRBV7-9 to TRBJ2-7, with a possible D match to TRBD1 (5 bases). The sample in question was lung tumor tissue, obtained at surgery. This sequence was found in a male donor with early-stage non-small cell lung cancer. The CDR3 DNA reads as TGTGCCAGCAGGACAGATTCCTACGAGCAGTACTTC. Translated, it gives CASRTDSYEQYF.